The source of this TCR beta chain is a study of blood T cell repertoires in COVID-19. Overall study context: Samples representing acute and convalescent COVID-19 were sourced from the United States, Italy and Spain. Sources were T cells, B-cell-depleted T cells, or PBMCs; the material itself was cDNA or gDNA.

This clone was found once. V lost 4 bases and J lost 5; bases outside the gene matches: 6. From germline, CDR1 is WSHSY and CDR2 SAAADI. There are 15 residues in the CDR3. Original data processing: Reference gene primers were amplified, and this amplification served to estimate nucleated cell counts. TCRdb keeps only in-frame clones here, not all; method: immunoSEQ multiplex PCR. The DNA was the basis for D and trimming; V, J and clone size are from that table. The repertoire holds nearly 110,000 clones, 70% to 80% seen once, with about 0.85% in the top ten. This clonotype was obtained from a human donor with acute or convalescent COVID-19. The donor label of this sample is uncertain. The chain uses TRBV10-2 and TRBJ1-4; 8 bases are a match to TRBD1. Material: peripheral blood. The CDR3, as DNA: TGCGCCAGCAGTGGTGACAGGGGAGGAAATGAAAAACTGTTTTTT. Encoded protein: CASSGDRGGNEKLFF.